Following are 16 T cell receptor beta chains from one sample sequenced in a study of T cell responses to AZD1222 COVID-19 vaccine. Method: immunoSEQ multiplex PCR; TCRdb's copy keeps in-frame clones and lacks some. The sample includes around 150,000 clones, roughly 92% of them seen just once. This material consisted of peripheral blood, taken 28 days after the second AZD1222 dose. These receptors came from an adult who received the AZD1222 COVID-19 vaccine.

This CDR3 is CASSPFSGANVLTF. The CDR3 DNA reads TGTGCCAGCAGTCCTTTCTCTGGGGCCAACGTCCTGACTTTC. The V gene is TRBV25-1, the J gene TRBJ2-6; D unclear. Per the germline V gene, CDR1 is MGHDK and CDR2 is SYGVNS. This CDR3 spans 14 amino acids. The V end was cut by 5 bases, the J end by 0 bases, with 5 bases between. The variable domain in full, completed from reference TRBV25-1 and TRBJ2-6, reads EADIYQTPRYLVIGTGKKITLECSQTMGHDKMYWYQQDPGMELHLIHYSYGVNSTEKGDLSSESTVSRIRTEHFPLTLESARPSHTSQYLCASSPFSGANVLTFGAGSRLTVL.

V usage is TRBV11-2 and J usage is TRBJ2-1, with D possibly being TRBD1 or TRBD2 (5 bases each). Trimming took off 5 bases at V and 8 bases at J, with 19 bases between the two ends. Germline V gene sequence: CDR1 SGHAT, CDR2 FQNNGV. CDR3 length: 15 residues. CDR3 DNA sequence: TGTGCCAGCAGCGTATTCCGGGGCTCGAGGGATGAGCAGTTCTTC. It specifies CASSVFRGSRDEQFF. The full variable domain, completed using reference TRBV11-2 and TRBJ2-1, is EAGVAQSPRYKIIEKRQSVAFWCNPISGHATLYWYQQILGQGPKLLIQFQNNGVVDDSQLPKDRFSAERLKGVDSTLKIQPAKLEDSAVYLCASSVFRGSRDEQFFGPGTRLTVL.

The genes are TRBV5-1 and TRBJ1-2; D might be TRBD1 (5 bases). Between the trimmed V and J ends, which lost 0 bases and 7 bases, there was a span of 13 bases. Germline V gene data show CDR1 as SGHRS and CDR2 as YFSETQ. There are 14 residues in the CDR3. Here the CDR3 reads CASSLVVQGGGYTF. The CDR3 nucleotides are TGCGCCAGCAGCTTGGTGGTCCAGGGTGGTGGCTACACCTTC.

The chain couples TRBV19 to TRBJ1-1, with D perhaps matching TRBD1 (6 bases). Trimming took 5 bases from V and 1 from J, leaving 14 bases between them. Germline assignment: CDR1 LNHDA and CDR2 SQIVND (reference sequence). There are 15 residues in the CDR3. The CDR3 loop reads CASSSTGMWNTEAFF. Written as DNA, the CDR3 is TGTGCCAGTAGTTCAACAGGGATGTGGAACACTGAAGCTTTCTTT.

The J gene is TRBJ1-2, the V gene TRBV5-1; TRBD1 matches 10 bases. CDR3 size: 19 residues. V gave up 0 bases and J gave up 1 base; unmatched junction bases: 12. Germline assignment: CDR1 SGHRS and CDR2 YFSETQ. CDR3: CASSLGRDRGLRYNYGYTF. As DNA, the CDR3 is TGCGCCAGCAGCTTGGGACGGGACAGGGGTTTGCGTTATAACTATGGCTACACCTTC.

V gene TRBV12-5 combines with J gene TRBJ2-1, with 8 nucleotides matching TRBD2. Per germline, CDR1 LGHNT and CDR2 FRNRAP. The CDR3 runs 15 residues. Germline trimming cut 5 bases from V and 6 bases from J; bases unmatched to any gene: 9. The CDR3 is CASGPGVSGGNEQFF. CDR3 sequence (DNA): TGTGCTAGTGGTCCGGGAGTCAGCGGGGGCAATGAGCAGTTCTTC.

The genes are TRBV12-5 and TRBJ2-1; no clear D gene. The CDR3 contains 12 residues. The V gene's germline CDR1 is LGHNT and CDR2 FRNRAP. The germline V and J ends were trimmed by 7 bases and 10 bases, with 14 bases remaining between them. CDR3 sequence (DNA): TGTGCTAGTGCCCTGGGGTTGGGCGAGCAGTTCTTC. This gives the protein CASALGLGEQFF.

The chain uses TRBV5-1 and TRBJ2-5; 9 bases line up with TRBD1. This CDR3 has 16 amino acids. CDR1 is SGHRS and CDR2 is YFSETQ in the germline V gene. V was clipped by 3 bases and J by 2 bases; unmatched bases: 8. The CDR3 sequence is CASSSILQGAQETQYF. In nucleotides, the CDR3 is TGCGCCAGCAGCTCTATTCTACAGGGGGCTCAAGAGACCCAGTACTTC.

The rearrangement joins TRBV19 to TRBJ1-5, with 8 bases aligning to TRBD1. The CDR3 is 19 amino acids. From germline, CDR1 is LNHDA and CDR2 SQIVND (reference sequence). Trimming cost V 5 bases and J 2 bases; bases outside gene matches: 17. The CDR3 nucleotides are TGTGCCAGTAGTTGGGGGGCCGCAGACAGGGGTCCTGGCAATCAGCCCCAGCATTTT. Translated, it gives CASSWGAADRGPGNQPQHF.

The V call is TRBV13, the J call TRBJ2-1; TRBD2 is a possible D gene (6 bases). V shed 5 bases and J shed 5 bases, with 19 bases lying between them. CDR3 length: 16 residues. Germline assignment: CDR1 PRHDT and CDR2 FYEKMQ (reference sequence). The CDR3 bases are TGTGCCAGCAGCCCCCCTGGGGGGAGTCGAGACAATGAGCAGTTCTTC. Amino acid sequence: CASSPPGGSRDNEQFF.

This chain links TRBV18 with TRBJ2-1; TRBD1 matches 7 bases. Germline CDR1 and CDR2: KGHSH and LQKENI. The V gene end was trimmed by 0 bases and the J gene end by 2 bases; junction bases not matched to a gene: 1. This CDR3 spans 15 amino acids. CDR3 bases: TGTGCCAGCTCACCACCGGACAGGACCTACAATGAGCAGTTCTTC. This codes for CASSPPDRTYNEQFF.

The chain combines TRBV24-1 with TRBJ2-2; 10 positions agree with TRBD1. The CDR3 extends over 17 amino acids. Losses at the gene ends were 2 bases for V and 6 bases for J; bases not matched to a gene: 8. In germline, CDR1 is KGHDR, CDR2 SFDVKD. The DNA of the CDR3 is TGTGCCACCAGTGATTCACCGGGACAGGGGATATCCGGGGAGCTGTTTTTT. This gives the protein CATSDSPGQGISGELFF.

The V and J genes are TRBV9 and TRBJ1-2, with a tentative D call TRBD1 (5 bases). Germline V gene sequence: CDR1 SGDLS, CDR2 YYNGEE. Trimming shortened V by 0 bases and J by 5 bases, and 11 bases separated the two germline ends. This CDR3 comprises 14 residues. CDR3 sequence reads: CASSVEAGWYGYTF. Here the CDR3 DNA reads TGTGCCAGCAGCGTAGAGGCAGGGTGGTATGGCTACACCTTC.

The chain is built from TRBV7-2 and TRBJ1-2; no firm D call. The CDR3 loop spans 12 amino acids. V lost 2 bases, J lost 7 bases, and 8 bases lay in between. Germline V gene data show CDR1 as SGHTA and CDR2 as FQGNSA. This CDR3 reads CASSLSRSGYTF. CDR3 nucleotide sequence: TGTGCCAGCAGCTTATCTAGGAGTGGCTACACCTTC.

The chain recombines TRBV2 with TRBJ1-2; 8 nucleotides agree with TRBD1. CDR1 is SNHLY and CDR2 is FYNNEI in the germline V gene. The J segment lost 0 bases and the V segment lost 4 bases, leaving 10 bases of the junction unmatched. CDR3 size: 17 residues. The chain's CDR3 is CASSGGQGDYSNYGYTF. CDR3 bases: TGTGCCAGCAGTGGAGGACAGGGAGACTATTCTAACTATGGCTACACCTTC.

This chain uses TRBV7-2 with TRBJ2-1; no clear D gene. Germline CDR1 is SGHTA and CDR2 is FQGNSA. The V end was cut by 3 bases, the J end by 7 bases, with 4 bases between. The CDR3 is made up of 11 amino acids. CDR3 in DNA: TGTGCCAGCAGCTTGTGGAATGAGCAGTTCTTC. Its translation: CASSLWNEQFF.